The table lists the clone carrying this T cell receptor beta chain with many counts. The antigen remains unidentified. Regions amplified from RNA transcripts were the TCR beta CDR3 regions. TCR CDR3 underwent first-round RT-PCR with the HTBI primer set. TCRdb ran MiXCR on the multiplex PCR reads and lists one entry per CDR3 protein. The sample carries about 400,000 distinct CDR3 sequences, roughly an eighth recorded once. The data were taken from a study of T cells in Graves' hyperthyroidism and ophthalmopathy. Trimming pared 7 bases from V and 0 bases from J, leaving 7 bases between. The V gene's germline CDR1 is SGHTS and CDR2 YDEGEE. This CDR3 has 12 residues. Broader study findings: Clonotypes that were expanded in thyroid above 0.001 mostly appeared in blood too.

When ophthalmopathy did not progress within 18 months, Graves' hyperthyroidism was considered stable. Reasons for excluding patients were uncontrolled infection, other autoimmune disease, pregnancy or lactation. Diagnostic decisions used clinical symptoms, serum thyroxine and TRAb, thyroid ultrasound and orbital computed tomography. The chain carries TRBV5-8 and TRBJ2-5; D gene ambiguous. The sequence was collected from a woman younger than 35 with Graves' hyperthyroidism. The material sequenced was blood. CDR3 sequence reads: CASSQNQETQYF. In DNA, the CDR3 is TGTGCCAGCTCGCAGAACCAAGAGACCCAGTACTTC.